These 8 T cell receptor beta chains were sequenced from one sample in a study of blood T cell repertoires in COVID-19. Generated by immunoSEQ multiplex PCR, the TCRdb table keeps only in-frame clones and is missing some. The sample contains around 150,000 clones, approximately 84% of which appear only once. Material for sequencing was peripheral blood. The receptors shown here come from a woman older than 75 with acute or convalescent COVID-19.

The chain recombines TRBV6-5 with TRBJ1-5, with D perhaps TRBD1 (5 bases). The CDR3 is 14 amino acids. Looked up from germline, CDR1 is MNHEY and CDR2 is SVGAGI. V lost 11 bases and J 0 bases, leaving 14 bases between the germline ends. The CDR3 sequence is CASGGRYSNQPQHF. DNA for the CDR3: TGTGCCTCCGGGGGACGGTATAGCAATCAGCCCCAGCATTTT.

The table lists this clone with a few counts. The chain combines TRBV6-5 with TRBJ1-1, with 7 bases identical to TRBD1. The trim removed 6 bases at V and 11 bases at J, leaving 12 bases unmatched. The germline gives CDR1 MNHEY, CDR2 SVGAGI. CDR3 length equals 13 residues. As DNA, the CDR3 is TGTGCCAGCAGCCGGCCACCGGGACAGCTGGCTTTCTTT. Translated, it gives CASSRPPGQLAFF.

The chain combines TRBV28 with TRBJ2-4; D remains unclear. Germline V gene lookup returns CDR1 MDHEN and CDR2 SYDVKM. CDR3 length: 16 amino acids. V dropped 4 bases and J dropped 1 base, with 14 bases sitting between them. CDR3 in DNA: TGTGCCAGCAGTTCCCCAAGCGACCACGCCAAAAACATTCAGTACTTC. This encodes CASSSPSDHAKNIQYF.

The gene calls are TRBV7-2 and TRBJ1-5; maybe TRBD1 (5 bases). Deletions cut 2 bases from V and 6 bases from J, with 17 bases between. The CDR3 totals 16 residues. Germline CDR1 reads SGHTA; CDR2 reads FQGNSA. This CDR3 is CASSLLTGTYGQPQHF. Here the CDR3 DNA reads TGTGCCAGCAGCTTATTAACTGGGACTTATGGTCAGCCCCAGCATTTT. Complete variable domain (other parts from reference TRBV7-2 and TRBJ1-5): GAGVSQSPSNKVTEKGKDVELRCDPISGHTALYWYRQSLGQGLEFLIYFQGNSAPDKSGLPSDRFSAERTGGSVSTLTIQRTQQEDSAVYLCASSLLTGTYGQPQHFGDGTRLSIL.

This clone was counted once. V and J are TRBV5-1 and TRBJ2-3; TRBD2 matches at 7 bases. Germline assignment: CDR1 SGHRS and CDR2 YFSETQ. CDR3 length: 13 residues. With 4 bases clipped from V and 7 bases from J, the junction kept 6 bases outside the gene matches. CDR3 bases: TGCGCCAGCAGCCCTTACGGGAGGCATACGCAGTATTTT. Translation gives CASSPYGRHTQYF.

J is TRBJ1-5 and V is TRBV5-4; the D is unclear. The CDR3 is 14 amino acids. Germline lookup yields CDR1 SGHNT and CDR2 YYREEE (reference sequence). V was cut by 0 bases and J by 7 bases, with 11 bases left in between. CDR3 residues: CASSLDSGDQPQHF. CDR3 DNA: TGTGCCAGCAGCTTGGACTCCGGAGACCAGCCCCAGCATTTT.

The chain has TRBV7-9 and TRBJ2-2; 7 bases fit TRBD1. This CDR3 contains 13 residues. In germline, CDR1 is SEHNR, CDR2 FQNEAQ (reference sequence). Unmatched junction bases numbered 6, after V lost 10 bases and J lost 4 bases. The CDR3 DNA is TGTGCCACCTACTACAGGGGCACCGGGGAGCTGTTTTTT. It is translated as CATYYRGTGELFF.

This rearrangement joins TRBV5-4 to TRBJ2-7, with 8 nucleotides matching TRBD1. Unmatched junction bases numbered 0, after V lost 0 bases and J lost 4 bases. Per germline, CDR1 SGHNT and CDR2 YYREEE (reference sequence). CDR3 length: 13 residues. For the CDR3, the DNA is TGTGCCAGCAGCTTGGGGGACAGGTACGAGCAGTACTTC. Its protein is CASSLGDRYEQYF.